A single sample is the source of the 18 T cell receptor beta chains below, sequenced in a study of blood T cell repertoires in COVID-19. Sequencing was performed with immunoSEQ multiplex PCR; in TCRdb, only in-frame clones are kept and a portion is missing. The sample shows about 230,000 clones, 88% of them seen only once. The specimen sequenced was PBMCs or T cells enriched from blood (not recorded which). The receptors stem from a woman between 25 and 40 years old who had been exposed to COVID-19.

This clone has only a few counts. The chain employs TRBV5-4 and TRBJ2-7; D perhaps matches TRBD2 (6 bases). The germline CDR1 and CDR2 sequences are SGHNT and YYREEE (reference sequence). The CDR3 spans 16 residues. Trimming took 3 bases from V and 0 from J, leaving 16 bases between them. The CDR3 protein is CASSSPVGRGSYEQYF. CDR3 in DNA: TGTGCCAGCAGCTCCCCGGTTGGGCGGGGCTCCTACGAGCAGTACTTC.

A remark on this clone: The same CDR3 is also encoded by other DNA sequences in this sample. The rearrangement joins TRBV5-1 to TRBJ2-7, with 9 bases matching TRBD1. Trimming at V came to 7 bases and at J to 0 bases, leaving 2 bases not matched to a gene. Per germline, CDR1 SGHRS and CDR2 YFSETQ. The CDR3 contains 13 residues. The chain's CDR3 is CASSTGGSYEQYF. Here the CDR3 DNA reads TGCGCCAGCTCGACAGGGGGCTCCTACGAGCAGTACTTC.

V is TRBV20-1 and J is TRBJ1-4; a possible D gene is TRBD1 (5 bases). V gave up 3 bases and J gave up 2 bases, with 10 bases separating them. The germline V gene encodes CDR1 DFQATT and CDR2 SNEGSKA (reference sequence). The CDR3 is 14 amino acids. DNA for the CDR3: TGCAGTGCTAGTCGCGCAGGGACTAATGAAAAACTGTTTTTT. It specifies CSASRAGTNEKLFF.

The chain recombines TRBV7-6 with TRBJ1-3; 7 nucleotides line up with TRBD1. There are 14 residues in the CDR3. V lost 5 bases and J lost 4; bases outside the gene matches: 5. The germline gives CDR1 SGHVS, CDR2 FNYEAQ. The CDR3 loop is CASSSQGEGNTIYF. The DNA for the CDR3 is TGTGCCAGCAGCAGCCAGGGGGAAGGAAACACCATATATTTT. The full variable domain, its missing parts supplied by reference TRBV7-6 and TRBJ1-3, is GAGVSQSPRYKVTKRGQDVALRCDPISGHVSLYWYRQALGQGPEFLTYFNYEAQQDKSGLPNDRFSAERPEGSISTLTIQRTEQRDSAMYRCASSSQGEGNTIYFGEGSWLTVV.

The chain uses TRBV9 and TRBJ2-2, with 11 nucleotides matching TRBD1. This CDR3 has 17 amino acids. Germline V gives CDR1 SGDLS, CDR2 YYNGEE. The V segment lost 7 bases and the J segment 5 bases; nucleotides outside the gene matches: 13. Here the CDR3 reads CASSLRADRGQTGELFF. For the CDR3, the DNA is TGTGCCAGCTCATTAAGGGCGGACAGGGGGCAAACCGGGGAGCTGTTTTTT.

CDR3 in amino acids: CASSQVRGGFEQYF. The CDR3, as DNA: TGTGCCAGCAGCCAAGTCAGGGGAGGGTTCGAGCAGTACTTC. The V and J genes are TRBV14 and TRBJ2-7, with a weak D call TRBD2 (7 bases). Germline assignment: CDR1 SGHDN and CDR2 FVKESK. This CDR3 contains 14 residues. Trimming cost V 1 base and J 6 bases, with 13 bases left between them.

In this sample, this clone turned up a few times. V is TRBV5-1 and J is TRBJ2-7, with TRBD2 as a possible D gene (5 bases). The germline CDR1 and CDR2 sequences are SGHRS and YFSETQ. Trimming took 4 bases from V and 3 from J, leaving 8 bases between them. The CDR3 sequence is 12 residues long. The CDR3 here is CASSGRGYEQYF. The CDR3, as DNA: TGCGCCAGCAGCGGCCGGGGCTACGAGCAGTACTTC.

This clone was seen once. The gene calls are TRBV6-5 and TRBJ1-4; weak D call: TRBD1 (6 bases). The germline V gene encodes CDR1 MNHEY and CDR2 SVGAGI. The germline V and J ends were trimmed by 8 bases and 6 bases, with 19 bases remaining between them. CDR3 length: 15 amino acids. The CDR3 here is CASETLQGVHEKLFF. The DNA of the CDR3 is TGTGCCAGCGAGACCCTACAGGGCGTACATGAAAAACTGTTTTTT.

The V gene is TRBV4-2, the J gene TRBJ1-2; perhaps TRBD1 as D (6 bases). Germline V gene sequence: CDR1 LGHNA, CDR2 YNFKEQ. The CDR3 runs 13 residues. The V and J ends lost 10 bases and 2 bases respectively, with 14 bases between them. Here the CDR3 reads CATTGQGNYGYTF. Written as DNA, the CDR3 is TGTGCCACCACAGGGCAGGGAAACTATGGCTACACCTTC.

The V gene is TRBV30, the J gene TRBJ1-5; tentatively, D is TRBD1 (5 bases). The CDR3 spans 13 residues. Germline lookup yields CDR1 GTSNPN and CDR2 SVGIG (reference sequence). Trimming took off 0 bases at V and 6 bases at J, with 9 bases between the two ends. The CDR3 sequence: CAWSVRVTQPQHF. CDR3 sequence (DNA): TGTGCCTGGAGTGTCAGGGTCACTCAGCCCCAGCATTTT.

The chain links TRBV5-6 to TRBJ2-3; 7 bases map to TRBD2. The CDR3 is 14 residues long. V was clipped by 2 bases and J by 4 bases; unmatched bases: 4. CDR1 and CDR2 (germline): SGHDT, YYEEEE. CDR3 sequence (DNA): TGTGCCAGCAGCTTAGCGGGACGTCCAGATACGCAGTATTTT. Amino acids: CASSLAGRPDTQYF.

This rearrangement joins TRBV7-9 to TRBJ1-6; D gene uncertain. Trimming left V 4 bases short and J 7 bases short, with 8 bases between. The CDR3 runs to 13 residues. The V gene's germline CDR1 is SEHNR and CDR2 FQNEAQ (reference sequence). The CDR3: CASSSTGNSPLHF. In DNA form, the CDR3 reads TGTGCCAGCAGCTCTACGGGAAATTCACCCCTCCACTTT.

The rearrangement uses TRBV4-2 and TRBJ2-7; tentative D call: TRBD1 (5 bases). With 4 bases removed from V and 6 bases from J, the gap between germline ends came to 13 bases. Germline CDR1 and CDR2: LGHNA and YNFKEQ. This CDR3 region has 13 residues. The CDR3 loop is CASSLGQIGEQYF. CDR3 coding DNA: TGTGCCAGCAGCCTCGGACAAATCGGCGAGCAGTACTTC.

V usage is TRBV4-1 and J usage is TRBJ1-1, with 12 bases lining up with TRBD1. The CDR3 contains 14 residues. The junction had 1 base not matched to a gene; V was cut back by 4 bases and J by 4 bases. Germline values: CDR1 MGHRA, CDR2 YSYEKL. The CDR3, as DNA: TGCGCCAGCAGCCCGGGACAGGGGGCCACTGAAGCTTTCTTT. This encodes CASSPGQGATEAFF.

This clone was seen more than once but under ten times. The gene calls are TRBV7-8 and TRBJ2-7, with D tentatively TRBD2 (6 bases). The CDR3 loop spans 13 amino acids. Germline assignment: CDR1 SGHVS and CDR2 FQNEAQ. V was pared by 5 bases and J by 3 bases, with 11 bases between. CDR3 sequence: CASSPGTLYEQYF. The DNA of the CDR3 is TGTGCCAGCAGCCCCGGGACTCTCTACGAGCAGTACTTC.

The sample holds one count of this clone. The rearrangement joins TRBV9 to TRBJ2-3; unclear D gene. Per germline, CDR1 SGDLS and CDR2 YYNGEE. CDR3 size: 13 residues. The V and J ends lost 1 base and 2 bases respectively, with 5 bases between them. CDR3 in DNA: TGTGCCAGCAGCGTACACATCACAGATACGCAGTATTTT. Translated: CASSVHITDTQYF. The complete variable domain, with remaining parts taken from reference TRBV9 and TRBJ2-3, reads DSGVTQTPKHLITATGQRVTLRCSPRSGDLSVYWYQQSLDQGLQFLIQYYNGEERAKGNILERFSAQQFPDLHSELNLSSLELGDSALYFCASSVHITDTQYFGPGTRLTVL.

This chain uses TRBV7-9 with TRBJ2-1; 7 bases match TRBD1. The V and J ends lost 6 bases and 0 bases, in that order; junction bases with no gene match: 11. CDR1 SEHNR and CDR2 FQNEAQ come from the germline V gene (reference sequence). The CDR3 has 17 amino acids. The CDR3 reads CASRRNRGFSSYNEQFF. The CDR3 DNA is TGTGCCAGCAGACGTAACAGGGGCTTCAGCTCCTACAATGAGCAGTTCTTC.

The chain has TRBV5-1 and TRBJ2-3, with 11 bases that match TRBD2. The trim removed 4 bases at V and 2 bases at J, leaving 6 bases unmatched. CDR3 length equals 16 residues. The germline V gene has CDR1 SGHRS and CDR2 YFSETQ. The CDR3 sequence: CASSPGLADLTDTQYF. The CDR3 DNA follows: TGCGCCAGCAGCCCGGGACTAGCGGATCTCACAGATACGCAGTATTTT.